Below, 2 T cell receptor beta chains from the same sample are listed, as sequenced in a study of CD8 T cells in Susac syndrome. cDNA came from 0.5 to 1 ug RNA primed by random hexamers. TCRdb called the immunoSEQ multiplex PCR reads again in MiXCR, with one record for every CDR3 protein. This table holds around 170,000 distinct CDR3 sequences, about 90% found once. Specimen: CD4+ T cells from PBMCs. The receptors were gathered from a human donor in good health.

This rearrangement joins TRBV11-2 to TRBJ2-7; D is undetermined. Deletions cut 1 base from V and 4 bases from J, with 2 bases between. This CDR3 comprises 11 residues. Germline CDR1 SGHAT, CDR2 FQNNGV. The CDR3 DNA sequence: TGTGCCAGCAGCTTAGCGTACGAGCAGTACTTC. Its translation: CASSLAYEQYF. The full variable domain, its missing parts supplied by reference TRBV11-2 and TRBJ2-7, is EAGVAQSPRYKIIEKRQSVAFWCNPISGHATLYWYQQILGQGPKLLIQFQNNGVVDDSQLPKDRFSAERLKGVDSTLKIQPAKLEDSAVYLCASSLAYEQYFGPGTRLTVT.

This clonotype was seen only once. The chain joins TRBV7-2 to TRBJ2-2; 16 bases are shared with TRBD2. The CDR3 has 19 amino acids. Germline values: CDR1 SGHTA, CDR2 FQGNSA. V was clipped by 4 bases and J by 2 bases; unmatched bases: 7. CDR3 residues: CASSSGTSGGARNTGELFF. The CDR3 nucleotides are TGTGCCAGCAGCTCAGGGACTAGCGGGGGGGCGAGAAACACCGGGGAGCTGTTTTTT.